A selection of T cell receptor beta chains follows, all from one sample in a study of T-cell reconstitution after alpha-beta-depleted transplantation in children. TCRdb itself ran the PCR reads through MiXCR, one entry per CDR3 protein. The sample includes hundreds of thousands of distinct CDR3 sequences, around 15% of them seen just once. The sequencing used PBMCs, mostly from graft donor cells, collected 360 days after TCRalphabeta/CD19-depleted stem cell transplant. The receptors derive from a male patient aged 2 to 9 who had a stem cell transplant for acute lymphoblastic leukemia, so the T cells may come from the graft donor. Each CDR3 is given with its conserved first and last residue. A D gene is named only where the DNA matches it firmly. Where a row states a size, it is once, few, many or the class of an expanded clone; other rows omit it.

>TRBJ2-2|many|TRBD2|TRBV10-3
TGTGCCATCAGTTCCGGGACTAGTGGGGACACCGGGGAGCTGTTTTTT
CAISSGTSGDTGELFF
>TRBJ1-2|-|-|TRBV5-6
TGTGCCAGCAGCTTAGACAGGTTCTATGGCTACACCTTC
CASSLDRFYGYTF
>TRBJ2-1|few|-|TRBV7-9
TGTGCCAGCAGCTTCACCAGCGATAGGGGGGATGAGCAGTTCTTC
CASSFTSDRGDEQFF
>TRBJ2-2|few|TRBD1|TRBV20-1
TGCAGTGCTAGAGATGGAACGGGACAGAGAACGCTGAACACCGGGGAGCTGTTTTTT
CSARDGTGQRTLNTGELFF
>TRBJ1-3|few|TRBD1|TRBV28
TGTGCCAGCAGACCACAGGGGGGCTCCTCTGGAAACACCATATATTTT
CASRPQGGSSGNTIYF
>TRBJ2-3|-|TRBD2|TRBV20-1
TGCAGTGCCCTAGCGGGCACAGATACGCAGTATTTT
CSALAGTDTQYF
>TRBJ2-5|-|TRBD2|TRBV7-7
TGTGCTAGCAGCCCTGGGACTAGGCAAGAGACCCAGTACTTC
CASSPGTRQETQYF
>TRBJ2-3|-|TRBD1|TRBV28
TGTGCCAGCAGCCACCGAATGACAGGGCGGGCAGATACGCAGTATTTT
CASSHRMTGRADTQYF
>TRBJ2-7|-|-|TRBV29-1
TGCAGCGTTGTATGGCCCAGCTCCTACGAGCAGTACTTC
CSVVWPSSYEQYF
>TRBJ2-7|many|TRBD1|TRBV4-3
TGCGCCAGCAGCCAAGATTCGGCGACCGGGACAGGGAACGAGCAGTACTTC
CASSQDSATGTGNEQYF
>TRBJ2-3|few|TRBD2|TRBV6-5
TGTGCCAGCAGTTACTCGTACCGGGAGGGCCCCGCAGATACGCAGTATTTT
CASSYSYREGPADTQYF
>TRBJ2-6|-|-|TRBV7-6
TGTGCCAGCAGCCACCGCAGGGTCGCTGGGGCCAACGTCCTGACTTTC
CASSHRRVAGANVLTF
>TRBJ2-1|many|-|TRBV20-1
TGCAGTGCTAGTCCGGCGTTTAATGAGCAGTTCTTC
CSASPAFNEQFF
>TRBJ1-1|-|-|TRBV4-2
TGTGCCAGCAGCCAAGAGGTCTTCGGCGCGGGGAACACTGAAGCTTTCTTT
CASSQEVFGAGNTEAFF
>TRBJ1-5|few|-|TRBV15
TGTGCCACCAGCAGAGAACTTAAGGGGGGTCAGCCCCAGCATTTT
CATSRELKGGQPQHF
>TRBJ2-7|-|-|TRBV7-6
TGTGCCAGCAGCCCGACCGAACACAGGGTCCCCTACGAGCAGTACTTC
CASSPTEHRVPYEQYF
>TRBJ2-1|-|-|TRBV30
TGTGCCTGGAGTTTCCCCTACTCCTACAATGAGCAGTTCTTC
CAWSFPYSYNEQFF
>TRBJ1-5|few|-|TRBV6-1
TGTGCCAGCAGTGGCAGGGCTGGGGATCAGCCCCAGCATTTT
CASSGRAGDQPQHF
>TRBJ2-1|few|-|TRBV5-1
TGCGCCAGCAGCTTGGGCCCCCTAGGTGCCTACAATGAGCAGTTCTTC
CASSLGPLGAYNEQFF
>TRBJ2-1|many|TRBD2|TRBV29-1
TGCAGCGTTGGTCTAGCGGGAGTTCGGAGCTCCTACAATGAGCAGTTCTTC
CSVGLAGVRSSYNEQFF
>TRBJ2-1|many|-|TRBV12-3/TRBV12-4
TGTGCCAGCAGTCTCCTAAGGACGACCAATGAGCAGTTCTTC
CASSLLRTTNEQFF
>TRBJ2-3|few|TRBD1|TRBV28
TGTGCCAGCATCCCCGTGGCTCCGGGACAGGGTACAGATACGCAGTATTTT
CASIPVAPGQGTDTQYF
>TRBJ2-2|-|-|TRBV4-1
TGCGCCAGCAGCCCGTTAGGACTCACCGGGGAGCTGTTTTTT
CASSPLGLTGELFF
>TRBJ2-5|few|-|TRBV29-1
TGCAGCGCTGGGACCTCACTGCACCCAAAGACCCAGTACTTC
CSAGTSLHPKTQYF
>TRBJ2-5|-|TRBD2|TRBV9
TGTGCCAGCAGCATCGGTAGCGGGATGGTGGAGACCCAGTACTTC
CASSIGSGMVETQYF
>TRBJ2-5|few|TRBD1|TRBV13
TGTGCCAGCAGCGCATTAGGCCGGACAGGATCGGAGACCCAGTACTTC
CASSALGRTGSETQYF
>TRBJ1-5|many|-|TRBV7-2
TGTGCCAGCAGCTTAGGCAGCTATCAGCCCCAGCATTTT
CASSLGSYQPQHF
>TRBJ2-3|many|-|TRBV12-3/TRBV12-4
TGTGCCAGCAGTTTTAGAGATACGCAGTATTTT
CASSFRDTQYF
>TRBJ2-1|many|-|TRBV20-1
TGCAGTGCTAAACGCCCCAACACCAACAATGAGCAGTTCTTC
CSAKRPNTNNEQFF
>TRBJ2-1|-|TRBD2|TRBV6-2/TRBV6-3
TGTGCCAGCAGTTACTTGCGGGAGGTAGGGGAGCAGTTCTTC
CASSYLREVGEQFF
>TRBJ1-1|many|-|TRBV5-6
TGTGCCAGCAGCTTTGAGGAGGGGAACACTGAAGCTTTCTTT
CASSFEEGNTEAFF
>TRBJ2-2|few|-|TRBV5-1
TGCGCCAGCAGCTTGGCCGCAGCTATCGGGGAGCTGTTTTTT
CASSLAAAIGELFF
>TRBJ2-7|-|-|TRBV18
TGTGCCAGCTCACCACCGAGCTCCCTCTACGAGCAGTACTTC
CASSPPSSLYEQYF
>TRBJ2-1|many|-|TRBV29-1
TGCAGCGTCTCCGGGAGAAGGGCCTACAATGAGCAGTTCTTC
CSVSGRRAYNEQFF
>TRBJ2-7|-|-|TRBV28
TGTGCCAGCAGTTTGAGTCTGACCTACGAGCAGTACTTC
CASSLSLTYEQYF
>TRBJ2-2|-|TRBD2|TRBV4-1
TGCGCCAGCAGCCAAGAGTCTAGCGGGTATACCGGGGAGCTGTTTTTT
CASSQESSGYTGELFF
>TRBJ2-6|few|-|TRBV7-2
TGTGCCAGCAGCTATCCGTCACAGGTCCCCTTGCACTCTGGGGCCAACGTCCTGACTTTC
CASSYPSQVPLHSGANVLTF
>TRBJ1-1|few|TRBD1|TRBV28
TGTGCCAGCAGTTCAGGGGGAGAAACTGAAGCTTTCTTT
CASSSGGETEAFF
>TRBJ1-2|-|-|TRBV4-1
TGCGCCAGCAGCCAAGATCATCATAGGGAAAGGGACTATGGCTACACCTTC
CASSQDHHRERDYGYTF
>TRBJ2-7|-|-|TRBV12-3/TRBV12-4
TGTGCCAGCAGTTCAGCATGGGAGGCCTACGAGCAGTACTTC
CASSSAWEAYEQYF
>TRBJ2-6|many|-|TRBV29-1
TGCAGCGTTGAGGCCGGCTCTGGGGCCAACGTCCTGACTTTC
CSVEAGSGANVLTF
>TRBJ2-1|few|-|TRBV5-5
TGTGCCAGCACCCGGGGGGCTAGTGACAATGAGCAGTTCTTC
CASTRGASDNEQFF
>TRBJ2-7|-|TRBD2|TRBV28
TGTGCCAGCAGACTCACCGGGACTATCCACGAGCAGTACTTC
CASRLTGTIHEQYF
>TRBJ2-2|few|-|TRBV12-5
TGTGCTAGTGTTTCAGAGACCGGGGAGCTGTTTTTT
CASVSETGELFF
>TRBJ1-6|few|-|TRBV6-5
TGTGCCAGCAGCTACGGACGTAAGGGCCTCCATTCACCCCTCCACTTT
CASSYGRKGLHSPLHF
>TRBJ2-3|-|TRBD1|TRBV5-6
TGTGCCAGCAGCTTCACAGGGGAGACCACAGATACGCAGTATTTT
CASSFTGETTDTQYF
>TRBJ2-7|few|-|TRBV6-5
TGTGCCAGCAGTTACTCAGGGGTCAGAGCCGGGCAGTACTTC
CASSYSGVRAGQYF
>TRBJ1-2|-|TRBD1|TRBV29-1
TGCAGCGTTGAGTATTTCCGGACAGGGGGCGAAGGCTACACCTTC
CSVEYFRTGGEGYTF
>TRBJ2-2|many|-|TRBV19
TGTGCCAGTAGCTTTCGGGACTTCGGCACCGGGGAGCTGTTTTTT
CASSFRDFGTGELFF
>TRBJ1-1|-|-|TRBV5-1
TGCGCCAGCAGCTTGGCCGGGGCTGCTTCCTTACTGAACACTGAAGCTTTCTTT
CASSLAGAASLLNTEAFF
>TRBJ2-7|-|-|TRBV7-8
TGTGCCAGCAGCCCCTTACGGGAGAGGGAGCAGTACTTC
CASSPLREREQYF
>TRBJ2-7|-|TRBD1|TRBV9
TGTGCCAGCAGCGCCCGGGACAGCTCCTACGAGCAGTACTTC
CASSARDSSYEQYF
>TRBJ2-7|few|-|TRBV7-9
TGTGCCAGCGGTAGCGGATACGAGCAGTACTTC
CASGSGYEQYF
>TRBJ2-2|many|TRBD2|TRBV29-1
TGCAGCGGGAAACTAGCGGGAGGGGGCACCGGGGAGCTGTTTTTT
CSGKLAGGGTGELFF
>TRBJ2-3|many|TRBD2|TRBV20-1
TGCAGTGCTAGGGAGTGGACTAGCGTATCTAGCACAGATACGCAGTATTTT
CSAREWTSVSSTDTQYF
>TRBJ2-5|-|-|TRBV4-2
TGTGCCAGCGGGTCCGGGGTCCAAGAGACCCAGTACTTC
CASGSGVQETQYF